This T cell receptor beta chain derives from a study of CD8 T cells in Susac syndrome. Relapsing-remitting disease, either stable or active, was present in the treatment-naive patients who were the multiple sclerosis controls. Reverse transcription of roughly 0.5 to 1 ug RNA was carried out with random hexamers. TCR beta CDR3 was amplified by immunoSEQ covering 54 Vbeta and 13 Jbeta. TCRdb reprocessed the immunoSEQ multiplex PCR reads with MiXCR, giving one entry per CDR3 protein. Among about 200,000 distinct CDR3 sequences listed, about 90% were seen once. Turning to this clonotype: Its antigen is unidentified.

This CDR3 region has 12 residues. The germline V gene has CDR1 KGHSH and CDR2 LQKENI. Trimming removed 4 bases from V and 10 bases from J, with 11 bases in between. General observations from the study: As the study acknowledged, the number of individuals in its TCR sequencing and HLA analysis was relatively small.

This chain joins TRBV18 and TRBJ2-1; TRBD1 is a possible D gene (5 bases). Sample: CD8+ T cells from PBMCs. This TCR was recovered from a human donor with multiple sclerosis. The CDR3 DNA sequence: TGTGCCAGCTCACGGGGCGGTATAGAGCAGTTCTTC. It yields the protein CASSRGGIEQFF.